This TCR beta chain came from a study of cytomegalovirus exposure and HLA in healthy donors. Study-level results: TRBV6-2, TRBV6-3 and some other V segments were excluded as indistinguishable. Accurate HLA-A and HLA-B prediction from TCR beta sequences was reported for most subjects. Follow-up analysis seemed to connect common viral pathogens with several of the most significant clusters identified. A later examination showed that TCR association rates differed by HLA locus, with DRB1 most and HLA-C fewest.

The study ran its PCR with 60 Vbeta and 13 Jbeta primers. This table comes from immunoSEQ multiplex PCR, and its TCRdb copy is limited to in-frame clones, with some not included. This table holds about 160,000 clones. Comments on this clone: Its specificity is unknown.

Germline V gene data show CDR1 as SGHTA and CDR2 as FQGTGA. The CDR3 loop spans 15 amino acids. Trimming pared 3 bases from V and 1 base from J, leaving 10 bases between. This chain uses TRBV7-3 with TRBJ2-1; D remains ambiguous. Input material: PBMCs. This sequence originates from a woman in her fifties or sixties in good health and CMV-seronegative. CDR3 protein: CASSFDGLSYNEQFF. DNA for the CDR3: TGTGCCAGCAGCTTCGACGGGTTATCCTACAATGAGCAGTTCTTC.